The count of the clone carrying this T cell receptor (beta chain) is one. The antigen is undetermined. Exclusion covered patients with other autoimmune diseases or uncontrolled infections (as well as pregnancy or lactation). The authors amplified TCR beta CDR3 regions from RNA transcripts. Following a first-round RT-PCR that used HTBI primers, a second-round multiplex PCR was carried out. One entry per CDR3 protein results from TCRdb running MiXCR on the multiplex PCR reads. The sample lists about 220,000 distinct CDR3 sequences, roughly a fifth occurring once. The data belong to a study of Graves' ophthalmopathy and Graves' hyperthyroidism. Study details: Peripheral blood was obtained at first diagnosis, ahead of any treatment. Study-level findings and limits: Blood also held most thyroid clonotypes expanded above 0.001 frequency.

CDR3 size: 15 residues. V shed 4 bases and J 7 bases; nucleotides not matched to a gene: 13. The receptor comes from a woman in her 50s with Graves' ophthalmopathy. V usage is TRBV12-3 or TRBV12-4 and J usage is TRBJ2-7, with 7 bases aligning to TRBD1. The source material was peripheral blood. The CDR3 bases are TGTGCCAGCAGTTCCGGACAGGTCCCCCAATGGGAGCAGTACTTC. This codes for CASSSGQVPQWEQYF.